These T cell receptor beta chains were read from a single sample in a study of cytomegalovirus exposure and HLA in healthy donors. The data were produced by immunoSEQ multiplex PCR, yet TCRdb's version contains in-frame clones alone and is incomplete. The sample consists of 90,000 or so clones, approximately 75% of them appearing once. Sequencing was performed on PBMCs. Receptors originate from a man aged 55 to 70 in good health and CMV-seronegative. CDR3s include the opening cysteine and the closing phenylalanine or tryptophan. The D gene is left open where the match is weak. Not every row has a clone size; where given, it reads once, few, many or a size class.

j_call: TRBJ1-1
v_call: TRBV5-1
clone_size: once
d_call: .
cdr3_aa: CASSLRGAPLNTEAFF
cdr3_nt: TGCGCCAGCAGCTTACGCGGGGCACCATTGAACACTGAAGCTTTCTTT

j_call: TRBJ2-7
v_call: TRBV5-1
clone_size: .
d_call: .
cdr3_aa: CASSLTGSYEQYF
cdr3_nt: TGCGCCAGCAGCTTGACAGGGTCCTACGAGCAGTACTTC

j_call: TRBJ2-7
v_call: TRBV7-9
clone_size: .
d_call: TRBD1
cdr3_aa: CASSQGQGGYEQYF
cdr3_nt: TGTGCCAGCAGCCAAGGACAGGGGGGCTACGAGCAGTACTTC

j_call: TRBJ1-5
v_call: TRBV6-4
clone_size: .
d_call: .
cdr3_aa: CASSDEVGQPQHF
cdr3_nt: TGTGCCAGCAGTGACGAGGTTGGCCAGCCCCAGCATTTT

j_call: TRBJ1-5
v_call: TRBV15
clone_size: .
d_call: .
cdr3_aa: CATGRDNQPQHF
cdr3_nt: TGTGCCACCGGGAGGGACAATCAGCCCCAGCATTTT

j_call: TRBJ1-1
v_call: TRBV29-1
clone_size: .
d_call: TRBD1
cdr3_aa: CSVDPDRPEAFF
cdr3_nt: TGCAGCGTTGATCCGGACAGGCCTGAAGCTTTCTTT

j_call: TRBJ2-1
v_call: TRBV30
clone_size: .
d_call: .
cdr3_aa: CAWRPLERVFNEQFF
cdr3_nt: TGTGCCTGGAGACCCCTGGAGCGGGTGTTCAATGAGCAGTTCTTC

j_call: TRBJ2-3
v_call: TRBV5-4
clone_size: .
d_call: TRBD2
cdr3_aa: CASSRGTSGGVRDTQYF
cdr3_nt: TGTGCCAGCAGCCGTGGGACTAGCGGGGGGGTCAGAGATACGCAGTATTTT

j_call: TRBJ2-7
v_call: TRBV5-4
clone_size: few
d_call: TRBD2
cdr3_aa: CASSLVGGWASGGEGYEQYF
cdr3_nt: TGTGCCAGCAGCTTGGTCGGGGGTTGGGCTAGCGGGGGCGAAGGCTACGAGCAGTACTTC

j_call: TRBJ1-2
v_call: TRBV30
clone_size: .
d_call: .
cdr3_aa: CAWSVIGRLNYTF
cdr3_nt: TGTGCCTGGAGTGTAATCGGCAGGTTGAACTACACCTTC

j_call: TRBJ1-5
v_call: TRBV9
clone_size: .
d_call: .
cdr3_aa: CASSVGDTISPQHF
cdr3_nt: TGTGCCAGCAGCGTAGGGGACACCATATCGCCCCAGCATTTT

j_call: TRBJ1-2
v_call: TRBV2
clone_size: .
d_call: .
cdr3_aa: CATLAAVQLFGYTF
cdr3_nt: TGTGCCACCCTCGCCGCGGTCCAACTATTTGGCTACACCTTC

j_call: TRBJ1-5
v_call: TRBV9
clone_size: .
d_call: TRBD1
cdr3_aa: CASSKGQGGQPQHF
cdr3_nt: TGTGCCAGCAGCAAGGGACAGGGTGGTCAGCCCCAGCATTTT

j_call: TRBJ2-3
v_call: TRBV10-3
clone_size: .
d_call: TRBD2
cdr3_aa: CAISRDYRTDTQYF
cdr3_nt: TGTGCCATCAGTAGGGACTACCGCACAGATACGCAGTATTTT

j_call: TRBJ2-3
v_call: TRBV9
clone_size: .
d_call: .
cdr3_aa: CASSVVNKPNTQYF
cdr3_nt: TGTGCCAGCAGCGTAGTCAATAAGCCCAATACGCAGTATTTT

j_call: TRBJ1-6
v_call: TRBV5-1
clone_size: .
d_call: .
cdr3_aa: CASSLRQGHSPLHF
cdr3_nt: TGCGCCAGCAGCTTGCGGCAGGGTCATTCACCCCTCCACTTT

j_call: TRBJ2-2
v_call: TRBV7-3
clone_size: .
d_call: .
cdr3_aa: CASSRGGDTGELFF
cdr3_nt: TGTGCCAGCAGCCGCGGAGGGGACACCGGGGAGCTGTTTTTT